Listed here are 10 T cell receptor beta chains from one sample, sequenced in a study of cytomegalovirus exposure and HLA in healthy donors. Use of 60 Vbeta and 13 Jbeta primers characterized the PCR. Libraries were prepared by immunoSEQ multiplex PCR; TCRdb keeps only in-frame clonotypes and omits some of them. The data contain about 96,000 clones, roughly 74% of them singletons. Input material: PBMCs. The receptors were gathered from a female donor in good health and CMV-seropositive.

The chain recombines TRBV5-1 with TRBJ2-7, with 7 bases identical to TRBD1. The CDR3 is 14 residues long. CDR1 and CDR2 (germline): SGHRS, YFSETQ. With 4 bases clipped from V and 3 bases from J, the junction kept 7 bases outside the gene matches. CDR3 DNA: TGCGCCAGCAGCCCGGGGACAGTAGGCTACGAGCAGTACTTC. Residues: CASSPGTVGYEQYF.

This clone was seen a handful of times. The chain recombines TRBV28 with TRBJ2-5, with D unresolved. This CDR3 contains 12 residues. CDR1 and CDR2 (germline): MDHEN, SYDVKM. The V and J ends lost 8 bases and 2 bases respectively, with 9 bases between them. The DNA for the CDR3 is TGTGCCAGCGAGAGGCGGCAAGAGACCCAGTACTTC. It codes for CASERRQETQYF.

V is TRBV6-1 and J is TRBJ2-1; a possible D gene is TRBD2 (6 bases). Per the germline V gene, CDR1 is MNHNS and CDR2 is SASEGT. Trimming took off 2 bases at V and 5 bases at J, with 16 bases between the two ends. This CDR3 has 16 residues. The CDR3 is CASSELVWASDNEQFF. The DNA for the CDR3 is TGTGCCAGCAGTGAATTGGTATGGGCTAGCGACAATGAGCAGTTCTTC.

This clone was counted a few times. The chain has TRBV25-1 and TRBJ1-1; no definite D call. The germline V gene has CDR1 MGHDK and CDR2 SYGVNS. The CDR3 is 13 amino acids. The ends were cut back, 3 bases at V and 4 bases at J, with 9 bases in the middle. CDR3 sequence reads: CASSEFAGTEAFF. The DNA for the CDR3 is TGTGCCAGCAGTGAGTTCGCAGGCACTGAAGCTTTCTTT.

This clone has a handful of counts. The J gene is TRBJ1-4, the V gene TRBV30; 8 nucleotides align to TRBD1. The germline V gene has CDR1 GTSNPN and CDR2 SVGIG (reference sequence). J was trimmed by 3 bases and V by 6 bases; bases with no gene match: 6. The CDR3 has 14 amino acids. The CDR3 DNA reads TGTGCCTGCCGGACAGGGCTCGCTAATGAAAAACTGTTTTTT. Translated, it gives CACRTGLANEKLFF.

This sequence joins TRBV5-4 and TRBJ1-1; D not resolved. The germline gives CDR1 SGHNT, CDR2 YYREEE (reference sequence). The length of the CDR3 is 13 residues. The V end lost 7 bases, the J end lost 3 bases, and 13 bases lay between the germline ends. The CDR3 spells CASRAGWDTEAFF. CDR3 in DNA: TGTGCCAGCCGCGCAGGTTGGGACACTGAAGCTTTCTTT.

The chain joins TRBV10-3 to TRBJ1-2, with TRBD1 matching over 9 bases. This CDR3 spans 14 amino acids. Per the germline V gene, CDR1 is ENHRY and CDR2 is SYGVKD. The V and J ends lost 2 bases and 7 bases, in that order; junction bases with no gene match: 5. For the CDR3, the DNA is TGTGCCATCAGTGAGCCGGGACAGGGTGCTGGCTACACCTTC. It specifies CAISEPGQGAGYTF.

The chain carries TRBV4-2 and TRBJ2-6, with 10 bases aligning to TRBD1. Germline-derived CDR1 and CDR2 are LGHNA and YNFKEQ. The CDR3 runs 21 residues. With 4 bases clipped from V and 2 bases from J, the junction kept 17 bases outside the gene matches. CDR3 nucleotide sequence: TGTGCCAGCAGCCCGTGGGTCCCCCGGGACAGGGGTCTTGCTGGGGCCAACGTCCTGACTTTC. Encoded protein: CASSPWVPRDRGLAGANVLTF.

This chain uses TRBV6-1 with TRBJ2-7; D possibly corresponds to TRBD1 (6 bases). This CDR3 has 14 residues. Trimming took 4 bases from V and 2 from J, leaving 12 bases between them. From germline, CDR1 is MNHNS and CDR2 SASEGT. CDR3 in amino acids: CASSGQGSTYEQYF. CDR3 DNA sequence: TGTGCCAGCAGTGGGCAGGGGTCCACCTACGAGCAGTACTTC.

The chain carries TRBV28 and TRBJ2-3, with 10 bases lining up with TRBD2. Germline V gives CDR1 MDHEN, CDR2 SYDVKM. CDR3 size: 16 residues. The V gene end was trimmed by 1 base and the J gene end by 5 bases; junction bases not matched to a gene: 6. The CDR3 bases are TGTGCCAGCAGTTTATTCCTAGCGGGGGTGGTAGATACGCAGTATTTT. Amino acid sequence: CASSLFLAGVVDTQYF.